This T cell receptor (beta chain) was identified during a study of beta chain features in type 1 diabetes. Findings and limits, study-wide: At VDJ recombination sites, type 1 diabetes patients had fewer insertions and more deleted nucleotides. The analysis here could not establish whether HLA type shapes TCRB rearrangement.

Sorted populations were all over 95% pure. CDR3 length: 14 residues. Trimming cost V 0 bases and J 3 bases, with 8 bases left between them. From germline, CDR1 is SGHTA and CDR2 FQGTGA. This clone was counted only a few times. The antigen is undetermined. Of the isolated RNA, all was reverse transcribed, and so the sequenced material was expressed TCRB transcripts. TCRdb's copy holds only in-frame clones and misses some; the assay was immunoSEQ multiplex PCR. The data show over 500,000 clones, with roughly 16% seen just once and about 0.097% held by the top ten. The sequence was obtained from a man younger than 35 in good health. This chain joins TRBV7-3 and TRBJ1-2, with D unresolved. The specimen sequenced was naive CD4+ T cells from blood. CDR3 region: CASSLTTDHYGYTF. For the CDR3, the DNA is TGTGCCAGCAGCTTAACTACGGACCACTATGGCTACACCTTC.